This is a list of T cell receptor beta chains from one sample in a study of blood T cells in healthy people across ages. TCRdb reanalysed the 5' RACE reads using MiXCR and keeps one entry per CDR3 protein. Of 1.5 million or so distinct CDR3 sequences in the sample, roughly 45% were seen once. Material: blood. The receptors shown here come from a woman under 30 in good health. CDR3s leave out the opening cysteine and the closing phenylalanine or tryptophan. D genes are given only for firm matches.

TRBJ1-1 TRBV12-3/TRBV12-4 NA ATGRGTEAF
TRBJ2-7 TRBV5-5 NA ASSLVPSLLGLYEQY
TRBJ1-1 TRBV7-9 NA ASTRIVTEAF
TRBJ2-5 TRBV20-1 NA GASQIGIQETQY
TRBJ1-1 TRBV4-1 NA ASSQDPRTEAF
TRBJ1-1 TRBV12-3/TRBV12-4 NA ASTTTANTEAF
TRBJ2-3 TRBV12-3/TRBV12-4 NA ASSGVGGTDTQY
TRBJ2-6 TRBV5-1 NA ASTPSGANVLT
TRBJ1-2 TRBV5-1 NA ASSLVGPGGDGYT
TRBJ2-1 TRBV21-1 NA ASSIGTSGNLSYNEQF
TRBJ1-6 TRBV3-1 NA ASSQGSGAQRSPLH
TRBJ2-7 TRBV11-2 NA ASSPGRVGYEQY
NA TRBV9 TRBD1 ASSAGQTYNEQY
TRBJ2-7 TRBV3-1 TRBD2 ASSQDLGLAGGKQY
TRBJ2-7 TRBV20-1 NA SASNRSYEQY
TRBJ1-2 TRBV12-3/TRBV12-4 TRBD1 ASSLARTGPRGGYT
TRBJ1-2 TRBV9 NA ASSVGDSFYGYT
TRBJ1-2 TRBV5-1 TRBD1 ASSLGTGGCGYT
TRBJ2-7 TRBV12-3/TRBV12-4 NA ASSHRTGTPGEQY
TRBJ1-2 TRBV3-1 NA SSSTRRNTLGYT
TRBJ2-7 TRBV21-1 NA ASSKGCPGSPDEQY
TRBJ2-2 TRBV29-1 TRBD1 SVVGDRGPTGELF
TRBJ2-5 TRBV4-1 NA ASSVTVGETQY
TRBJ1-2 TRBV21-1 NA ASSWDRGRFLNYGYT
TRBJ2-5 TRBV7-2 NA ASSDEAGREWETQY
TRBJ2-7 TRBV6-6 NA ASGQKTTGAPIGEQY
TRBJ1-1 TRBV29-1 NA SVEPSSTYEAF
TRBJ2-3 TRBV19 TRBD1 ASSSHTGTGQTPTDTQY
TRBJ2-5 TRBV5-1 TRBD1 ASSPRQGEETQY
TRBJ1-4 TRBV7-9 NA ATVFGDANEKLF
TRBJ2-5 TRBV29-1 NA SGTGLEQETQY
TRBJ2-5 TRBV9 TRBD2 ASSAGGLVGETQY
TRBJ1-1 TRBV24-1 NA ATRGEYTEAF
TRBJ2-2 TRBV3-1 NA ASSQDRSGRNTGELF
TRBJ2-2 TRBV6-1 TRBD2 AAHLAGAGTGELF
TRBJ2-5 TRBV15 NA ATSRALDGETQY
TRBJ1-6 TRBV20-1 NA SARGTAGIHSPLH
TRBJ1-1 TRBV10-3 NA AIKRGQDTEAF
TRBJ2-3 TRBV4-1 TRBD1 ASSRQDRGSTETQY
TRBJ2-3 TRBV20-1 TRBD2 SVPLRTRRDTQY
TRBJ2-1 TRBV7-2 TRBD2 ASSGLAARGAYNEQF
TRBJ2-7 TRBV12-3/TRBV12-4 NA ASSFSVGSAYEQY
TRBJ2-1 TRBV2 NA ASSGGWVYNEQF
TRBJ1-1 TRBV18 NA ASSPLILSGDTEAF
TRBJ1-6 TRBV12-3/TRBV12-4 NA ASSDSNSPLH
TRBJ2-2 TRBV20-1 NA SAVGLPRQPGELF
TRBJ1-6 TRBV5-5 NA ASSAGPGDNSPLH
TRBJ2-1 TRBV5-1 TRBD2 ASSTGTSRYNEQF
TRBJ2-3 TRBV5-6 NA AGGPGGPSGTDTQY
TRBJ2-3 TRBV7-2 NA ASSWRDWVWDTQY
TRBJ2-1 TRBV15 TRBD1 ATSRDIQGDRANEQF
NA TRBV4-1 NA ASSQTRTGPAEQY
NA TRBV3-1 NA ASSQVAEVQETQY